Here is one TCR beta chain with its context. Germline lookup yields CDR1 GTSNPN and CDR2 SVGIG (reference sequence). This CDR3 is 14 amino acids long. Trimming pared 5 bases from V and 2 bases from J, leaving 13 bases between. These data are taken from a study of control samples from healthy donors and cancer patients. Data came from immunoSEQ multiplex PCR; TCRdb stores just in-frame clones and leaves some out. The data hold about 98,000 clones, with around 80% observed a single time. This receptor was taken from a man between 60 and 70 years old in good health. The sequencing input was blood. The chain employs TRBV30 and TRBJ1-3, with D uncertain. CDR3 region: CAWSLVAAGNTIYF. The CDR3 region has the DNA TGTGCCTGGTCACTAGTGGCAGCTGGAAACACCATATATTTT. Complete variable domain (other parts from reference TRBV30 and TRBJ1-3): SQTIHQWPATLVQPVGSPLSLECTVEGTSNPNLYWYRQAAGRGLQLLFYSVGIGQISSEVPQNLSASRPQDRQFILSSKKLLLSDSGFYLCAWSLVAAGNTIYFGEGSWLTVV.